These T cell receptor beta chains were read from a single sample in a study of spatial heterogeneity in lung cancer. TCRdb recomputed calls from the 5' RACE reads with MiXCR, one row per CDR3 protein. This sample has approximately 38,000 distinct CDR3 sequences, with about 5.8% found just once. Sequenced material: PBMCs, taken at surgery. Receptors originate from a male donor with early-stage non-small cell lung cancer. Both conserved end residues are trimmed from each CDR3. The size field is filled for only some rows; it gives once, few, many or a size class.

V gene	clone size	J gene	CDR3 protein
TRBV3-2	.	TRBJ1-2	ASSHKPGQPIYGYT
TRBV20-1	many	TRBJ2-7	SAMGLAGGYEQY
TRBV28	many	TRBJ2-2	ASSLRWSGTGELF
TRBV5-1	many	TRBJ2-1	ASSRQQGGANEQF
TRBV7-9	few	TRBJ2-7	ASSSTSGSSYEQY
TRBV5-1	.	TRBJ2-5	ASSPGTFQY
TRBV10-3	many	TRBJ2-2	AISGGADTGELF
TRBV5-1	.	TRBJ2-1	ASSLGGVNEQF
TRBV7-6	many	TRBJ2-6	ASSPPVGANVLT
TRBV11-2	.	TRBJ2-7	ASSLIRHGTYEQY
TRBV18	many	TRBJ2-3	ASSPLGSTDTQY
TRBV24-1	many	TRBJ2-7	ATSDGGTYEQY
TRBV7-2	many	TRBJ1-3	ASSPQGGFSGNTIY
TRBV9	few	TRBJ2-7	ASSVEPSGGTYEQY
TRBV5-5	many	TRBJ2-3	ASSSDRASTDTQY
TRBV12-3/TRBV12-4	many	TRBJ2-1	ASSLSGATSGHYNEQF
TRBV20-1	many	TRBJ2-7	SARRGRLDEQY
TRBV5-1	few	TRBJ2-2	ASSLQGGPTGELF
TRBV30	.	TRBJ2-5	AWSVSPTDQETQY
TRBV3-1	.	TRBJ1-2	ASSQSYGERGYT
TRBV28	many	TRBJ1-4	ASSFWGRVEKLF
TRBV12-3/TRBV12-4	few	TRBJ2-3	ASSSAGGRGTQY
TRBV11-2	many	TRBJ1-3	ASSLKREPWISSNGNTIY
TRBV9	.	TRBJ2-4	ASSGPSSGGFKNIQY
TRBV27	many	TRBJ1-1	ASSTAGTGRAF
TRBV7-2	many	TRBJ2-1	ASSLGNEQF
TRBV7-3	.	TRBJ2-1	ASSRRVAGVNEQF
TRBV6-5	few	TRBJ1-2	ASGQGDYGYT